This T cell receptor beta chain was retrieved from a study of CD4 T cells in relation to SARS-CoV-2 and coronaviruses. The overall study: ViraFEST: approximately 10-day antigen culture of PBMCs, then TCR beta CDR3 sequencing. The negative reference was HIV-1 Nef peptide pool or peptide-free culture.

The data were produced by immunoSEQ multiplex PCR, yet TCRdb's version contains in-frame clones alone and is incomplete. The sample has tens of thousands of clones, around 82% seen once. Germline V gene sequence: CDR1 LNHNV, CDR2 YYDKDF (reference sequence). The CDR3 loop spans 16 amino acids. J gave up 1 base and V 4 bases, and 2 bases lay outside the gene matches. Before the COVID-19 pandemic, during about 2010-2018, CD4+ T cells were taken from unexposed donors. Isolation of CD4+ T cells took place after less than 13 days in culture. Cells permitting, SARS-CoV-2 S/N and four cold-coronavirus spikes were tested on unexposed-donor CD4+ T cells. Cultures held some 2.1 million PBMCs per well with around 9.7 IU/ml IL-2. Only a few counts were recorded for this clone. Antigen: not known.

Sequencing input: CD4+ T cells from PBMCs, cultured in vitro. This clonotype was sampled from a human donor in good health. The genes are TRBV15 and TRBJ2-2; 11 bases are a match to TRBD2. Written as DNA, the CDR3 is TGTGCCACCAGCACCGGACTAGCGGGGAACACCGGGGAGCTGTTTTTT. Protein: CATSTGLAGNTGELFF.